A single TCR beta chain is shown here with its context. This entry is derived from a study of blood T cells in healthy people across ages. Trimming removed 3 bases at V and 2 bases at J, with 7 bases between. CDR3 length: 14 residues. It was with a sample-barcoded 5' primer and a J-beta primer mix that a second PCR of roughly 6 to 12 cycles was run. Each cDNA molecule was tagged by a template-switch adaptor with 12 random nucleotides. Via MiXCR, TCRdb re-called the 5' RACE reads, giving one row per CDR3 protein. This table holds some 850,000 distinct CDR3 sequences, roughly 24% found once. These sequences were also reported in another study, on T cells of mothers and their children.

The chain recombines TRBV12-3 or TRBV12-4 with TRBJ1-4; D not certain. The sequencing input was blood. This sequence was found in a boy between 10 and 17 years old in good health. CDR3 coding DNA: TGTGCCAGCAGTTTCGGGCCTACTAATGAAAAACTGTTTTTT. Amino acid sequence: CASSFGPTNEKLFF.